This TCR beta chain was recorded in a study of T-cell reconstitution after alpha-beta-depleted transplantation in children. Unique molecular identifiers were built into the TCRbeta library. TCRdb reprocessed the PCR reads with MiXCR, giving one entry per CDR3 protein. The table records some 240,000 distinct CDR3 sequences, about 8.8% of them present only once. Per germline, CDR1 SGHVS and CDR2 FQNEAQ. V was pared by 3 bases and J by 2 bases, with 12 bases between. The length of the CDR3 is 15 residues. Sample: PBMCs from the stem cell graft donor, taken from the stem cell graft. This chain joins TRBV7-8 and TRBJ2-3; D is unresolved. The clonotype was recovered from a human donor who donated a stem cell graft to a child with SCID. CDR3 protein: CASSFGRQPTDTQYF. Written as DNA, the CDR3 is TGTGCCAGCAGCTTTGGCCGGCAGCCCACAGATACGCAGTATTTT.